This T cell receptor (beta chain) comes out of a study of blood T cells in healthy people across ages. Study-wide findings and caveats: Without sorted subsets, naive and antigen-experienced compartments could not be conclusively compared.

Caucasian individuals from Russia who were healthy and aged roughly 6 to 95 acted as donors. Collection of 7.5 to 10 milliliters of peripheral blood was performed for each donor. Using a J-beta primer mix together with a sample-barcoded 5' primer, a second PCR was run for about 6 to 11 cycles. MiXCR was run by TCRdb on the 5' RACE reads, yielding one entry per CDR3 protein. The sample holds almost 1 million distinct CDR3 sequences; about 51% are singletons and the top ten take 20% to 25%. As concerns this clonotype: Its specificity is not known.

Germline V gene data show CDR1 as MNHEY and CDR2 as SVGEGT. The CDR3 is 14 amino acids. Source material: blood. This TCR derives from an older woman in good health. The rearrangement joins TRBV6-2 or TRBV6-3 to TRBJ2-4; no clear D. Gene TRBJ2-7 matches the end of the DNA better, so the J call may be wrong. The CDR3 loop reads CAILAAGTSYEQYF. Here the CDR3 DNA reads TGTGCCATCTTGGCGGCAGGAACCTCCTACGAGCAGTACTTC.